This T cell receptor (beta chain) was documented in a study of shared clonotypes between healthy human individuals. Selected positively for CCR7 and CD45RO-negative, naive CD8 cells excluded terminally differentiated effector memory CD45RA+ cells. In germline, CDR1 is MGHRA, CDR2 YSYEKL. The length of the CDR3 is 13 residues. Trimming cost V 5 bases and J 5 bases, with 10 bases left between them. Sequencing was performed with immunoSEQ multiplex PCR; in TCRdb, only in-frame clones are kept and a portion is missing. The sample holds around 1.9 million clones, 90% to 95% seen once. J is TRBJ1-5 and V is TRBV4-1; D not certain. The TCR was taken from a man in his late teens or twenties in good health. Some clones in this sample may be carry-over from other donors' samples. Material: naive CD8+ T cells from PBMCs. CDR3 in DNA: TGCGCCAGCAGCTCCGGGCCCCATCAGCCCCAGCATTTT. Protein product: CASSSGPHQPQHF.